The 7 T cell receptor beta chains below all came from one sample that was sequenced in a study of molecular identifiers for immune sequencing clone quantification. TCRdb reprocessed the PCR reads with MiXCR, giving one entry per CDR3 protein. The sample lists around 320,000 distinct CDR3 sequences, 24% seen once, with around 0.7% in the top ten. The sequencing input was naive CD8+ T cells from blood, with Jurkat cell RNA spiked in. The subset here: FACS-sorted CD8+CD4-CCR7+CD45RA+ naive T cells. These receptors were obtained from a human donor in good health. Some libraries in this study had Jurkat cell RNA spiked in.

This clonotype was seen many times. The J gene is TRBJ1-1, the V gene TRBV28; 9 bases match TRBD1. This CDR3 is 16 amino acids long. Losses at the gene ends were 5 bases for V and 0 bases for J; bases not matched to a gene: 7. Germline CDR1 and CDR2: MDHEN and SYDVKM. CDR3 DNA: TGTGCCAGCAGTGGTCGGACAGGGGCCTTGAACACTGAAGCTTTCTTT. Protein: CASSGRTGALNTEAFF.

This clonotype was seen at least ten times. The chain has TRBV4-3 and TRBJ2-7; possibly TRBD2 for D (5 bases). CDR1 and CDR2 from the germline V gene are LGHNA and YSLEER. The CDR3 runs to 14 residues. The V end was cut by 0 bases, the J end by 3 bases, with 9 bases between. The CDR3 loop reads CASSQDSRDYEQYF. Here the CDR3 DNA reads TGCGCCAGCAGCCAAGATTCCCGGGACTACGAGCAGTACTTC.

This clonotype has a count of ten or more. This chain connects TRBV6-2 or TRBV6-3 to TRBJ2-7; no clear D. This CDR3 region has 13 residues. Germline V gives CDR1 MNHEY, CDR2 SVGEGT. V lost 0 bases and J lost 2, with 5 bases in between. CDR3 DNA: TGTGCCAGCAGTTACTCCGGGCCCTACGAGCAGTACTTC. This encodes CASSYSGPYEQYF.

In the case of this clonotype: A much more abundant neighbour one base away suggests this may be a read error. The CDR3 is CASSWGGEQVTQYF. The CDR3 DNA reads as TGTGCCAGCAGCTGGGGGGGAGAACAAGTGACCCAGTACTTC. The rearrangement joins TRBV5-6 to TRBJ2-5; 7 bases map to TRBD2. There are 14 residues in the CDR3. Germline-derived CDR1 and CDR2 are SGHDT and YYEEEE.

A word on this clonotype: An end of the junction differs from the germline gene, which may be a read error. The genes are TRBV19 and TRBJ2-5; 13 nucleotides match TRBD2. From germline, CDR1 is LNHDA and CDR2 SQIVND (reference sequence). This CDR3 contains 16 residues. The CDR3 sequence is CASGMGLAGIQETQYF. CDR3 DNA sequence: TGTGCCAGTGGTATGGGACTAGCGGGAATCCAAGAGACCCAGTACTTC.

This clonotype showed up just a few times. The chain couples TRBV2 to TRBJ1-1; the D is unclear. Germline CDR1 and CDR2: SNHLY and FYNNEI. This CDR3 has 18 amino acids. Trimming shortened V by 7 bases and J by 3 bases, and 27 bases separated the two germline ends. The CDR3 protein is CASNARVGEASEDTEAFF. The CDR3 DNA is TGTGCCAGCAACGCCCGCGTTGGGGAGGCCAGTGAGGACACTGAAGCTTTCTTT.

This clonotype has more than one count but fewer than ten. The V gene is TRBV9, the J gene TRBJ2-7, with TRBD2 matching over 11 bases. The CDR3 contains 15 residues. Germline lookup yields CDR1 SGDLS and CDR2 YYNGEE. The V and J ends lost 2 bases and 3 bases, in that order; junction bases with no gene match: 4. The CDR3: CASSVTSGSVYEQYF. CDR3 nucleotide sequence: TGTGCCAGCAGCGTCACTAGCGGGAGTGTCTACGAGCAGTACTTC.